The 5 T cell receptor beta chains presented below share a single source sample, sequenced in a study of T cells expressing NK-cell markers (TCRdb year 2020). The method was 5' RACE. Sequenced on an Illumina HiSeq 2000. TCRdb reprocessed the reads and assigns one entry to each CDR3 protein sequence, leaving out DNA. The table for this sample lists roughly 390,000 distinct CDR3 sequences. Together, the top ten hold about 10% of the sample. The sample was blood T cells: a sorted CD56 or NKG2C T cell subset, CD4+ or CD8+ T cells, or bulk PBMC T cells (not recorded which). All receptors derive from a woman between 50 and 59 years old in good health. Donor details come from another sample of the same person, matched by shared clones.

The chain uses TRBV5-6 and TRBJ1-5. This CDR3 contains 13 residues. Germline CDR1 SGHDT, CDR2 YYEEEE. The CDR3 sequence: CASRLWSDQPQHF. Full variable domain (outside the CDR3, taken from reference TRBV5-6 and TRBJ1-5): DAGVTQSPTHLIKTRGQQVTLRCSPKSGHDTVSWYQQALGQGPQFIFQYYEEEERQRGNFPDRFSGHQFPNYSSELNVNALLLGDSALYLCASRLWSDQPQHFGDGTRLSIL.

The chain joins TRBV9 to TRBJ2-2; TCRdb lists TRBD1, though no DNA is available to test this call. This CDR3 spans 14 amino acids. Germline-derived CDR1 and CDR2 are SGDLS and YYNGEE. This chain's CDR3 is CASSAGTYTGELFF.

The gene calls are TRBV9 and TRBJ1-6. Germline V gene lookup returns CDR1 SGDLS and CDR2 YYNGEE. The CDR3 contains 13 residues. This CDR3 is CASSVVVGSPLHF. The variable domain in full, completed from reference TRBV9 and TRBJ1-6, reads DSGVTQTPKHLITATGQRVTLRCSPRSGDLSVYWYQQSLDQGLQFLIQYYNGEERAKGNILERFSAQQFPDLHSELNLSSLELGDSALYFCASSVVVGSPLHFGNGTRLTVT.

V gene TRBV6-5 combines with J gene TRBJ1-6; TCRdb returns TRBD1, unconfirmable since there is no DNA. The germline V gene encodes CDR1 MNHEY and CDR2 SVGAGI. The CDR3 covers 14 residues. CDR3 protein: CASKRNRDNSPLHF.

The chain is built from TRBV5-1 and TRBJ1-4; TCRdb selects TRBD1, and the lack of DNA leaves this call unchecked. The germline V gene encodes CDR1 SGHRS and CDR2 YFSETQ. This CDR3 region has 15 residues. CDR3 sequence: CASSTRGIANEKLFF.